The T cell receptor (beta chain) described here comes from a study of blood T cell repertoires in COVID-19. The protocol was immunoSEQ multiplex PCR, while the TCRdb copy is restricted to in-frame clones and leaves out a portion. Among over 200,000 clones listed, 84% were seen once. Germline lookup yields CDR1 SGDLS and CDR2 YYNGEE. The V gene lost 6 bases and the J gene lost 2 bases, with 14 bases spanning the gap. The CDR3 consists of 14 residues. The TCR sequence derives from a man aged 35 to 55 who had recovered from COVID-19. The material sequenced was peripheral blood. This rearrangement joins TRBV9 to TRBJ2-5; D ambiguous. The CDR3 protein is CASTRSSGQETQYF. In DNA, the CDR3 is TGTGCCAGCACGAGGTCTTCTGGACAAGAGACCCAGTACTTC.